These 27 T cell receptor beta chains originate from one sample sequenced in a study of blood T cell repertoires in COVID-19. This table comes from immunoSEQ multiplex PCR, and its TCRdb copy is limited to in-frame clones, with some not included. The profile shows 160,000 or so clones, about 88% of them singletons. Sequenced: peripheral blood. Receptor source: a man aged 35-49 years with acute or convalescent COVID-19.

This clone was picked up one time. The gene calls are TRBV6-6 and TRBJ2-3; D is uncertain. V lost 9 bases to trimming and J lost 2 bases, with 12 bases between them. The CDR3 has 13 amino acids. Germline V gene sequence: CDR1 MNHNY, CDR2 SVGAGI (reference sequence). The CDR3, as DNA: TGTGCCAGTAGGAGCCGAAACACAGATACGCAGTATTTT. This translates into CASRSRNTDTQYF.

The CDR3 here is CASSPGEKEQYF. CDR3 nucleotides: TGTGCCAGCAGTCCGGGGGAGAAAGAGCAGTACTTC. The rearrangement joins TRBV12-3 or TRBV12-4 to TRBJ2-7; D is perhaps TRBD2 (6 bases). Trimming removed 5 bases from V and 7 bases from J, with 12 bases in between. The CDR3 length is 12 residues.

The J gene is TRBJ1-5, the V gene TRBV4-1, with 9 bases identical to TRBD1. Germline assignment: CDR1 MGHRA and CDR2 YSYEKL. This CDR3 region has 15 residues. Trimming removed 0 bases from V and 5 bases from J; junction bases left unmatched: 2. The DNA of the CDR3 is TGCGCCAGCAGCCAAGACAGGGACAGGGATCAGCCCCAGCATTTT. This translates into CASSQDRDRDQPQHF.

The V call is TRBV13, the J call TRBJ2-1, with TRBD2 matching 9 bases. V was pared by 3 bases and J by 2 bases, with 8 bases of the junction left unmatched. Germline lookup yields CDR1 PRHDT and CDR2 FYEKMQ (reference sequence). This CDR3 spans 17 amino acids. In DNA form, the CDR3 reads TGTGCCAGCAGCTTTTCCCTAGGACTAGCGACCTACAATGAGCAGTTCTTC. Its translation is CASSFSLGLATYNEQFF.

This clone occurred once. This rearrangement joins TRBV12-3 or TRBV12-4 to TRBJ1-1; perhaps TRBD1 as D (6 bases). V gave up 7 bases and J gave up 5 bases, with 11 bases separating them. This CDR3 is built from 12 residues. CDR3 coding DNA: TGTGCCAGCACCTTAGGGGGAACTGAAGCTTTCTTT. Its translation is CASTLGGTEAFF.

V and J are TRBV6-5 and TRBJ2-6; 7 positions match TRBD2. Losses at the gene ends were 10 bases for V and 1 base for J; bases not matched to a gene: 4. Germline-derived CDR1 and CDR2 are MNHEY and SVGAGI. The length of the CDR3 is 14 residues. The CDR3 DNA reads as TGTGCCACTCAGCGGGGTTCTGGGGCCAACGTCCTGACTTTC. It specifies CATQRGSGANVLTF.

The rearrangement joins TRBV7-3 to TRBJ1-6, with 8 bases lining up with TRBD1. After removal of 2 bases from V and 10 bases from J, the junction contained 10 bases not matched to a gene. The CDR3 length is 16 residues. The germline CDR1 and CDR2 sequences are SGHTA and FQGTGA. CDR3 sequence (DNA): TGTGCCAGCAGCTTACTTGGACAGGGCAATGGGTCACCCCTCCACTTT. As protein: CASSLLGQGNGSPLHF.

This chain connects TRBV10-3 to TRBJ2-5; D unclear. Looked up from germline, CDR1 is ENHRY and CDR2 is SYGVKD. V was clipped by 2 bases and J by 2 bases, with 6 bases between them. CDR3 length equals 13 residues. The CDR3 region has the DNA TGTGCCATCAGTGAGGGGCAGCAAGAGACCCAGTACTTC. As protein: CAISEGQQETQYF.

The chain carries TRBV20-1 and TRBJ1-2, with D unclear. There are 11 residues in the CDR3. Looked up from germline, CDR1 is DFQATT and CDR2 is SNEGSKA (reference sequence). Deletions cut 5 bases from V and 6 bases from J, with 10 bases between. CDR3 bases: TGCAGTGCTTTCGACAATCATGGCTACACCTTC. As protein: CSAFDNHGYTF.

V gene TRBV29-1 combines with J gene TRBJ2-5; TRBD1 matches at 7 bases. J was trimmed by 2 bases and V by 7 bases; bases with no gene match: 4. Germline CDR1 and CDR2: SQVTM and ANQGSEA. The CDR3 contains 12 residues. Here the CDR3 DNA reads TGCAGCGGGAACAGGGGTCAAGAGACCCAGTACTTC. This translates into CSGNRGQETQYF.

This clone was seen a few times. DNA of the CDR3: TGTGCCAGTGGGACTTTGACCTACAATGAGCAGTTCTTC. Its protein product is CASGTLTYNEQFF. The rearrangement uses TRBV19 and TRBJ2-1; the D gene is possibly TRBD2 (6 bases). Germline-derived CDR1 and CDR2 are LNHDA and SQIVND (reference sequence). Trimming took off 8 bases at V and 2 bases at J, with 10 bases between the two ends. The CDR3 has 13 amino acids.

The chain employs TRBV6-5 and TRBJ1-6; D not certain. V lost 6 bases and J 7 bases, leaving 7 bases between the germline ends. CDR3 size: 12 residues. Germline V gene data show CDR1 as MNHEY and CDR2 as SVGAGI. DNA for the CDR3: TGTGCCAGCAGAGACTTGAATTCACCCCTCCACTTT. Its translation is CASRDLNSPLHF.

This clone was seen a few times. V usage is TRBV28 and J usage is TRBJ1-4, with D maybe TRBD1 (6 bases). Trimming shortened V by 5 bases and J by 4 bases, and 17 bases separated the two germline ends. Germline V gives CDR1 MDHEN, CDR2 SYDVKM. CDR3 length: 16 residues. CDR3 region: CASSASDRTGNEKLFF. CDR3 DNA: TGTGCCAGCAGTGCGAGCGACAGGACGGGTAATGAAAAACTGTTTTTT. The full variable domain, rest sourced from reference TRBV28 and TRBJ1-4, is DVKVTQSSRYLVKRTGEKVFLECVQDMDHENMFWYRQDPGLGLRLIYFSYDVKMKEKGDIPEGYSVSREKKERFSLILESASTNQTSMYLCASSASDRTGNEKLFFGSGTQLSVL.

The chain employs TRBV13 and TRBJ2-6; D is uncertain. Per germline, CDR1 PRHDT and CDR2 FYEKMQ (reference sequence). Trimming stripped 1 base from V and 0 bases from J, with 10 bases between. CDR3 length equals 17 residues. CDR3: CASSLAVYSSGANVLTF. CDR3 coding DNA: TGTGCCAGCAGCTTAGCGGTCTACTCCTCTGGGGCCAACGTCCTGACTTTC.

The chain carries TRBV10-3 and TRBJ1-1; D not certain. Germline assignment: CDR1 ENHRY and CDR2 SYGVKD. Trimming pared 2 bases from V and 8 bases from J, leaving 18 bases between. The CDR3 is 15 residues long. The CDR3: CAISEIRSAEGEAFF. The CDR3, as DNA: TGTGCCATCAGTGAGATTCGCAGTGCCGAGGGAGAAGCTTTCTTT.

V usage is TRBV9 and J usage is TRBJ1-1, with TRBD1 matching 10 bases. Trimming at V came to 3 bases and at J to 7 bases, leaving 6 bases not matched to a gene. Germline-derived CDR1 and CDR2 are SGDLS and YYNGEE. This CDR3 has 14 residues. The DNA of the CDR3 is TGTGCCAGCAGCGGACTGGACAGGGGGGTTGAAGCTTTCTTT. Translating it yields CASSGLDRGVEAFF.

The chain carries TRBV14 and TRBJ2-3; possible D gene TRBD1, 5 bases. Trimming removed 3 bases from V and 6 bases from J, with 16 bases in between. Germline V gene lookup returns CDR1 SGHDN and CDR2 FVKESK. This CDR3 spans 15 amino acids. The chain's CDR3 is CASSHIGASTDTQYF. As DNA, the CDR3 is TGTGCCAGCAGCCATATAGGGGCTTCGACGGATACGCAGTATTTT.

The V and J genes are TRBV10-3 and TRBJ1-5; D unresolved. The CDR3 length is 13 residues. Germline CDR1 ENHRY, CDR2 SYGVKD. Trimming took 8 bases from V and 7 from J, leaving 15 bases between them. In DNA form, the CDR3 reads TGTGCCATCGGGTTCCGGGAAGACCAGCCCCAGCATTTT. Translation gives CAIGFREDQPQHF.

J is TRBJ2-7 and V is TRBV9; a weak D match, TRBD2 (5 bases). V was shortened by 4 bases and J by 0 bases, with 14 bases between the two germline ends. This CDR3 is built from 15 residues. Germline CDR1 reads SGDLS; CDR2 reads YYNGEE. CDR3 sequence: CASSSPSEGSYEQYF. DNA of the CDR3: TGTGCCAGCAGCTCACCCTCAGAGGGCTCCTACGAGCAGTACTTC.

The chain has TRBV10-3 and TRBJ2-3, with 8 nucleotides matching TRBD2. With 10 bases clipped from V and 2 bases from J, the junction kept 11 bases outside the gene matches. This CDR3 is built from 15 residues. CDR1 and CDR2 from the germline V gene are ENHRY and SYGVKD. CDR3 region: CATRVVAGNTDTQYF. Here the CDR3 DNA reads TGTGCCACTCGGGTAGTAGCGGGAAACACAGATACGCAGTATTTT.

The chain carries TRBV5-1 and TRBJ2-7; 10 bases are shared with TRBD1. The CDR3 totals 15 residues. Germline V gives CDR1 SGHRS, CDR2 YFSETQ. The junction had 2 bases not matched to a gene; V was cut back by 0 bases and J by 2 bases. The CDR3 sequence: CASSLAGTGAYEQYF. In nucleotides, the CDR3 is TGCGCCAGCAGCTTGGCCGGGACAGGGGCCTACGAGCAGTACTTC.

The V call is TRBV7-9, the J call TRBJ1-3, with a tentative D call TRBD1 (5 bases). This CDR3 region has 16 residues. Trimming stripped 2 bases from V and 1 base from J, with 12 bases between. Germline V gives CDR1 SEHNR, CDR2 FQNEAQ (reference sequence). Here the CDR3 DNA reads TGTGCCAGCAGCTTACTAGACAGTCTTTCTGGAAACACCATATATTTT. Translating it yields CASSLLDSLSGNTIYF.

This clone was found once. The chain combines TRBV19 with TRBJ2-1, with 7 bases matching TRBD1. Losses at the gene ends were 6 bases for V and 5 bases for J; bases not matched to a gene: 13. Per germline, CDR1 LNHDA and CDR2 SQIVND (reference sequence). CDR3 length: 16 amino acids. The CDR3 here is CASRRDRTQFNNEQFF. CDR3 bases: TGTGCCAGTAGAAGGGACAGAACTCAATTCAACAATGAGCAGTTCTTC.

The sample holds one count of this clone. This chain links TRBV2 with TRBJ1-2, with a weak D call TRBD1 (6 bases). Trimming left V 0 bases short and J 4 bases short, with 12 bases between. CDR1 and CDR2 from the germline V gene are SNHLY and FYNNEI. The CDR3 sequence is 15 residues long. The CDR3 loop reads CASSEARGGGYGYTF. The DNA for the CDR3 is TGTGCCAGCAGTGAAGCGCGGGGAGGGGGCTATGGCTACACCTTC.

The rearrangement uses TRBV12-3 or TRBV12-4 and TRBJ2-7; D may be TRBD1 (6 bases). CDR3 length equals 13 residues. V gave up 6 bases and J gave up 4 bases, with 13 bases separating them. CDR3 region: CASSYGQLYEQYF. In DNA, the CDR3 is TGTGCCAGCAGCTACGGACAGTTATACGAGCAGTACTTC.

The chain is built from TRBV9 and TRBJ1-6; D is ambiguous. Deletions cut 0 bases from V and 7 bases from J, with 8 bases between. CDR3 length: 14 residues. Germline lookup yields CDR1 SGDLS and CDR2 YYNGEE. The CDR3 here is CASSVDPVNSPLHF. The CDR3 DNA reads TGTGCCAGCAGCGTAGATCCTGTCAATTCACCCCTCCACTTT. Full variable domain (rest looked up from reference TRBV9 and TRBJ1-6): DSGVTQTPKHLITATGQRVTLRCSPRSGDLSVYWYQQSLDQGLQFLIQYYNGEERAKGNILERFSAQQFPDLHSELNLSSLELGDSALYFCASSVDPVNSPLHFGNGTRLTVT.

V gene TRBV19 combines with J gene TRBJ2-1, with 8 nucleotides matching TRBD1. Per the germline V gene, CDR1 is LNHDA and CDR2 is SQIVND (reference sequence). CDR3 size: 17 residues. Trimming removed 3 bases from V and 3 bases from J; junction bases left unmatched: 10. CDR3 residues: CASSILRTGNYYNEQFF. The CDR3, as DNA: TGTGCCAGTAGTATCCTCCGGACAGGGAATTACTACAATGAGCAGTTCTTC.